Listed here are 21 T cell receptor beta chains from one sample, sequenced in a study of blood T cells in healthy people across ages. It was with a sample-barcoded 5' primer and a J-beta primer mix that a second PCR of roughly 7 to 12 cycles was run. MiXCR, run by TCRdb on the 5' RACE reads, gives a single entry per CDR3 protein. Of 250,000 to 300,000 distinct CDR3 sequences listed, 25% to 30% are singletons. Sequencing was done on a sample of blood. These TCRs come from a woman in her sixties or seventies in good health.

This clonotype was seen a handful of times. The rearrangement links TRBV4-2 to TRBJ2-2; D not resolved. The V and J ends lost 2 bases and 7 bases respectively, with 8 bases between them. CDR3 length equals 13 residues. Germline V CDR1 and CDR2: LGHNA, YNFKEQ. The CDR3 DNA reads as TGTGCCAGCAGCCAATACGATGGCGGGGAGCTGTTTTTT. Translation gives CASSQYDGGELFF.

The chain couples TRBV6-6 to TRBJ1-5; 12 nucleotides line up with TRBD1. CDR1 MNHNY and CDR2 SVGAGI come from the germline V gene (reference sequence). Trimming cost V 2 bases and J 6 bases; bases outside gene matches: 2. The CDR3 extends over 15 amino acids. The CDR3 is CASSYGTGGVQPQHF. CDR3 in DNA: TGTGCCAGCAGTTACGGGACAGGGGGCGTTCAGCCCCAGCATTTT.

The chain has TRBV28 and TRBJ2-5; D call uncertain. The end of the DNA fits TRBJ2-7 better, so the J call may be wrong. The CDR3 has 12 residues. Germline CDR1 MDHEN, CDR2 SYDVKM. CDR3 region: CASSFAKSEQYF. CDR3 in DNA: TGTGCCAGCAGTTTCGCAAAAAGCGAGCAGTACTTC.

A few counts support this clonotype. The chain carries TRBV5-1 and TRBJ2-2; the match to TRBD2 covers 9 bases. The J segment lost 5 bases and the V segment lost 1 base, leaving 3 bases of the junction unmatched. Germline CDR1 reads SGHRS; CDR2 reads YFSETQ. The CDR3 consists of 15 residues. The CDR3 loop is CASSLSSGETGELFF. The CDR3 bases are TGCGCCAGCAGCTTGTCTAGCGGGGAAACCGGGGAGCTGTTTTTT. Using reference TRBV5-1 and TRBJ2-2 for the parts outside the CDR3, the full variable domain is KAGVTQTPRYLIKTRGQQVTLSCSPISGHRSVSWYQQTPGQGLQFLFEYFSETQRNKGNFPGRFSGRQFSNSRSEMNVSTLELGDSALYLCASSLSSGETGELFFGEGSRLTVL.

V is TRBV12-3 or TRBV12-4 and J is TRBJ2-1, with 9 bases that match TRBD1. J was trimmed by 8 bases and V by 6 bases; bases with no gene match: 11. CDR3 length: 15 residues. The CDR3 reads CASSPRDRVGDEQFF. CDR3 nucleotide sequence: TGTGCCAGCAGCCCCCGGGACAGGGTGGGGGATGAGCAGTTCTTC.

This clonotype has a single count. The chain links TRBV7-2 to TRBJ2-3; tentatively, D is TRBD1 (6 bases). CDR3 length: 15 amino acids. The V gene's germline CDR1 is SGHTA and CDR2 FQGNSA. V lost 3 bases and J 3 bases, leaving 13 bases between the germline ends. This CDR3 is CASSFGGALTDTQYF. The CDR3 DNA is TGTGCCAGCAGCTTTGGGGGCGCATTAACAGATACGCAGTATTTT.

The chain employs TRBV5-1 and TRBJ2-1; TRBD2 matches at 8 bases. From germline, CDR1 is SGHRS and CDR2 YFSETQ. The V gene end was trimmed by 5 bases and the J gene end by 1 base; junction bases not matched to a gene: 8. This CDR3 region has 16 residues. CDR3 nucleotide sequence: TGCGCCAGCAGTTTTCCGGGACTAGGTTCCTACAATGAGCAGTTCTTC. Translated: CASSFPGLGSYNEQFF.

There are a few counts of this clonotype. The junction differs from germline at one of its ends, possibly a read error. The gene calls are TRBV7-3 and TRBJ2-3; 13 bases are shared with TRBD2. CDR3 size: 15 residues. Germline CDR1 SGHTA, CDR2 FQGTGA. The CDR3 sequence is CASGLTSGRTDTQYF. The CDR3 DNA follows: TGTGCCAGCGGCCTGACTAGCGGGAGGACAGATACACAGTATTTT.

This chain links TRBV5-1 with TRBJ2-1, with TRBD1 as a possible D gene (6 bases). The CDR3 spans 14 residues. V gave up 4 bases and J gave up 7 bases, with 15 bases separating them. CDR1 is SGHRS and CDR2 is YFSETQ in the germline V gene. CDR3 in DNA: TGCGCCAGCAGCCTACCAACAGGGTTGAATGAGCAGTTCTTC. Encoded protein: CASSLPTGLNEQFF.

This clonotype was observed a single time. V is TRBV10-2 and J is TRBJ2-4; D unresolved. The CDR3 runs 14 residues. Germline-derived CDR1 and CDR2 are WSHSY and SAAADI. Deletions cut 6 bases from V and 3 bases from J, with 12 bases between. CDR3 in DNA: TGCGCCAGCAGCGACATATTGGTCAAAAACATTCAGTACTTC. This gives the protein CASSDILVKNIQYF.

The chain joins TRBV29-1 to TRBJ1-1, with 10 bases matching TRBD1. The V gene end was trimmed by 0 bases and the J gene end by 0 bases; junction bases not matched to a gene: 4. Germline CDR1 SQVTM, CDR2 ANQGSEA. The CDR3 length is 16 residues. CDR3: CSVEDRQGAMNTEAFF. CDR3 in DNA: TGCAGCGTTGAAGACAGACAGGGGGCGATGAACACTGAAGCTTTCTTT. The variable domain in full, with the rest retrieved from reference TRBV29-1 and TRBJ1-1, is SAVISQKPSRDICQRGTSLTIQCQVDSQVTMMFWYRQQPGQSLTLIATANQGSEATYESGFVIDKFPISRPNLTFSTLTVSNMSPEDSSIYLCSVEDRQGAMNTEAFFGQGTRLTVV.

This clonotype was observed a few times. The CDR3, as DNA: TGTGCCAGCAGTTTTCAGGGCGGTCAGCCCCAGCATTTT. It codes for CASSFQGGQPQHF. The chain carries TRBV12-3 or TRBV12-4 and TRBJ1-5; weak D call: TRBD1 (5 bases). The CDR3 runs to 13 residues. Trimming shortened V by 3 bases and J by 6 bases, and 9 bases separated the two germline ends.

The sample holds a few counts of this clonotype. The J gene is TRBJ2-5, the V gene TRBV29-1; no clear D gene. The DNA matches TRBJ2-1 better at its end, which makes the J call doubtful. Per germline, CDR1 SQVTM and CDR2 ANQGSEA. The CDR3 is 10 amino acids. CDR3 in amino acids: CSVVVSEQFF. The CDR3 bases are TGCAGCGTTGTGGTTAGTGAGCAGTTCTTC.

V gene TRBV15 combines with J gene TRBJ2-2; D tentatively reads TRBD1 or TRBD2 (5 bases each). The V gene lost 3 bases and the J gene lost 2 bases, with 10 bases spanning the gap. CDR1 is LNHNV and CDR2 is YYDKDF in the germline V gene (reference sequence). The CDR3 runs to 15 residues. Here the CDR3 DNA reads TGTGCCACCAGCAGCCCGGGGCCTAACACCGGGGAGCTGTTTTTT. Protein sequence: CATSSPGPNTGELFF. Full variable domain (rest looked up from reference TRBV15 and TRBJ2-2): DAMVIQNPRYQVTQFGKPVTLSCSQTLNHNVMYWYQQKSSQAPKLLFHYYDKDFNNEADTPDNFQSRRPNTSFCFLDIRSPGLGDTAMYLCATSSPGPNTGELFFGEGSRLTVL.

CDR3 amino acids: CASSIFGTSPDTQYF. Here the CDR3 DNA reads TGTGCCAGTAGTATATTTGGGACTAGCCCAGATACGCAGTATTTT. The V gene is TRBV19, the J gene TRBJ2-3; 9 bases map to TRBD2. The germline CDR1 and CDR2 sequences are LNHDA and SQIVND (reference sequence). With 2 bases clipped from V and 4 bases from J, the junction kept 4 bases outside the gene matches. The CDR3 covers 15 residues. The variable domain in full, with the rest retrieved from reference TRBV19 and TRBJ2-3, is DGGITQSPKYLFRKEGQNVTLSCEQNLNHDAMYWYRQDPGQGLRLIYYSQIVNDFQKGDIAEGYSVSREKKESFPLTVTSAQKNPTAFYLCASSIFGTSPDTQYFGPGTRLTVL.

The sample holds a few counts of this clonotype. The chain combines TRBV28 with TRBJ1-2, with TRBD1 identical over 8 bases. Trimming at V came to 6 bases and at J to 7 bases, leaving 10 bases not matched to a gene. The CDR3 length is 14 residues. CDR1 MDHEN and CDR2 SYDVKM come from the germline V gene. DNA for the CDR3: TGTGCCAGCAGAACCACCACAGGGGGTTCTGGCTACACCTTC. This encodes CASRTTTGGSGYTF.

This clonotype was detected once. V gene TRBV20-1 combines with J gene TRBJ1-1; 7 nucleotides agree with TRBD1. Germline values: CDR1 DFQATT, CDR2 SNEGSKA (reference sequence). Losses at the gene ends were 5 bases for V and 4 bases for J; bases not matched to a gene: 4. The CDR3 totals 12 residues. The CDR3 loop is CSALPGGTEAFF. The DNA for the CDR3 is TGCAGTGCTCTCCCAGGGGGCACTGAAGCTTTCTTT.

This clonotype appeared a few times. The chain recombines TRBV7-2 with TRBJ1-4; D ambiguous. This CDR3 comprises 15 residues. Between the trimmed V and J ends, which lost 1 base and 1 base, there was a span of 7 bases. In germline, CDR1 is SGHTA, CDR2 FQGNSA. The CDR3, as DNA: TGTGCCAGCAGCTTAGGACCCTTAACTAATGAAAAACTGTTTTTT. This encodes CASSLGPLTNEKLFF.

The CDR3 nucleotides are TGTGCCAGCAGATCCCAACTAGCGGGAGTTCTAAATGAGCAGTTCTTC. This sequence encodes CASRSQLAGVLNEQFF. The rearrangement joins TRBV27 to TRBJ2-1; 11 bases fit TRBD2. The V gene end was trimmed by 6 bases and the J gene end by 7 bases; junction bases not matched to a gene: 11. From germline, CDR1 is MNHEY and CDR2 SMNVEV (reference sequence). There are 16 residues in the CDR3.

The J gene is TRBJ2-7, the V gene TRBV29-1; D is perhaps TRBD1 (5 bases). Germline V lookup: CDR1 SQVTM, CDR2 ANQGSEA. Deletions cut 6 bases from V and 3 bases from J, with 21 bases between. The length of the CDR3 is 15 residues. The CDR3 loop is CSVPDLSDRDYEQYF. DNA of the CDR3: TGCAGCGTCCCTGATCTCAGTGACAGAGACTACGAGCAGTACTTC.

As regards this clonotype: A read error may explain this, as a much larger clone is one base away. The genes are TRBV4-1 and TRBJ2-5, with 7 nucleotides matching TRBD2. The J call may be mistaken, given a closer DNA end match to TRBJ2-1. Germline V gene sequence: CDR1 MGHRA, CDR2 YSYEKL. The CDR3 totals 15 residues. CDR3 bases: TGCGCCAGCAGTTTCTTTGCGGGAGTGTACAGTGAGCAGTTCTTC. Its translation: CASSFFAGVYSEQFF.